This TCR beta chain was documented in a study of yellow fever vaccine responses in identical twins. TCRdb reprocessed the RT-PCR reads with MiXCR, giving one entry per CDR3 protein. The sample yields around 2,500 distinct CDR3 sequences, almost 85% seen once. Trimming removed 6 bases from V and 5 bases from J, with 10 bases in between. This CDR3 is built from 12 residues. Study-level points and caveats: On the reported evidence, twins' vaccine T cell responses seemed partly convergent and partly personalized.

About this clonotype itself: Its target is not known.

Material: T cells from blood (PBMCs), unsorted or a sorted subset (not recorded which), obtained before or after yellow fever vaccination (not recorded which). The V gene is TRBV12-3 or TRBV12-4, the J gene TRBJ1-1; D remains ambiguous. This TCR derives from a female donor who received the yellow fever vaccine. This CDR3 is CASSPGWTEAFF. The CDR3 coding sequence is TGTGCCAGCAGCCCCGGTTGGACTGAAGCTTTCTTT.